The 5 T cell receptor beta chains below were found in one sample sequenced in a study of OX40 agonist ivuxolimab in advanced cancers. This table comes from immunoSEQ multiplex PCR, and its TCRdb copy is limited to in-frame clones, with some not included. The sample lists some 82,000 clones; almost 90% were seen once. Sequenced material: CD4+ or CD8+ T cells sorted from blood, taken in a trial of the OX40 agonist ivuxolimab. Every receptor here comes from an adult with an advanced solid tumor such as melanoma, head and neck, liver or kidney cancer.

V and J are TRBV7-2 and TRBJ2-1; unclear D gene. The V and J ends lost 3 bases and 10 bases respectively, with 16 bases between them. CDR1 is SGHTA, CDR2 FQGNSA, per germline. There are 14 residues in the CDR3. CDR3 in DNA: TGTGCCAGCAGCTTCGGCCCGCCAATTGGGGAGCAGTTCTTC. Amino acid sequence: CASSFGPPIGEQFF.

This clone came up once. V and J are TRBV7-9 and TRBJ1-2; D remains ambiguous. This CDR3 is 14 amino acids long. Germline CDR1 reads SEHNR; CDR2 reads FQNEAQ (reference sequence). Trimming shortened V by 1 base and J by 7 bases, and 13 bases separated the two germline ends. DNA of the CDR3: TGTGCCAGCAGCTTAGAAAGCGCAGGCGGTGGCTACACCTTC. It yields the protein CASSLESAGGGYTF.

This clone was picked up a small number of times. The chain employs TRBV7-2 and TRBJ2-5; 9 bases match TRBD2. This CDR3 region has 18 residues. The germline CDR1 and CDR2 sequences are SGHTA and FQGNSA. The V gene end was trimmed by 3 bases and the J gene end by 0 bases; junction bases not matched to a gene: 11. The CDR3 sequence: CASSFQSGRTSYQETQYF. DNA for the CDR3: TGTGCCAGCAGCTTCCAAAGCGGGAGGACTTCGTACCAAGAGACCCAGTACTTC.

V gene TRBV4-3 combines with J gene TRBJ2-2, with D possibly being TRBD2 (7 bases). CDR3 length: 20 amino acids. Trimming pared 1 base from V and 5 bases from J, leaving 26 bases between. Per germline, CDR1 LGHNA and CDR2 YSLEER. CDR3 bases: TGCGCCAGCAGCCAAGTAACCCCGGGGGCCGGCGGGAGTTTTACCGGGGAGCTGTTTTTT. This gives the protein CASSQVTPGAGGSFTGELFF.

V is TRBV28 and J is TRBJ2-2, with D perhaps TRBD1 (5 bases). Germline-derived CDR1 and CDR2 are MDHEN and SYDVKM. Trimming stripped 11 bases from V and 1 base from J, with 8 bases between. This CDR3 is built from 12 residues. CDR3 amino acids: CAGQGNTGELFF. In nucleotides, the CDR3 is TGTGCCGGCCAGGGGAACACCGGGGAGCTGTTTTTT.